A single sample is the source of the 32 T cell receptor beta chains below, sequenced in a study of naive CD8 T cells in extremely preterm neonates. Elective cesarean births at about 35-42 weeks, without labor or membrane rupture, supplied the cord blood. Some clones are missing from TCRdb's copy, which holds only in-frame ones; the method was immunoSEQ multiplex PCR. The sample consists of 8,000 or so clones, about 98% of them appearing once. Sequenced material: naive CD8+ T cells from cord blood. Receptors were obtained from a newborn in good health.

This chain connects TRBV19 to TRBJ2-1; the match to TRBD2 covers 13 bases. The ends lost 3 bases at V and 2 bases at J; junction bases unmatched: 1. The germline CDR1 and CDR2 sequences are LNHDA and SQIVND (reference sequence). The CDR3 extends over 16 amino acids. The chain's CDR3 is CASSMGLAGPYNEQFF. For the CDR3, the DNA is TGTGCCAGTAGTATGGGACTAGCGGGGCCCTACAATGAGCAGTTCTTC.

This sequence joins TRBV15 and TRBJ2-6; perhaps TRBD2 as D (6 bases). Germline values: CDR1 LNHNV, CDR2 YYDKDF (reference sequence). The CDR3 totals 17 residues. V gave up 6 bases and J gave up 0 bases, with 15 bases separating them. The CDR3 DNA sequence: TGTGCCACCAGTTCCGGGACTCTCTCCTCTGGGGCCAACGTCCTGACTTTC. Translating it yields CATSSGTLSSGANVLTF.

The genes are TRBV13 and TRBJ2-3; 10 bases agree with TRBD2. The CDR3 length is 15 residues. The V gene's germline CDR1 is PRHDT and CDR2 FYEKMQ (reference sequence). V shed 4 bases, J shed 3 bases, and the junction held 4 bases outside the gene matches. As DNA, the CDR3 is TGTGCCAGCAGCTCGGCTAGCGGGGGAACAGATACGCAGTATTTT. This sequence encodes CASSSASGGTDTQYF. Variable domain in full (rest from reference TRBV13 and TRBJ2-3): AAGVIQSPRHLIKEKRETATLKCYPIPRHDTVYWYQQGPGQDPQFLISFYEKMQSDKGSIPDRFSAQQFSDYHSELNMSSLELGDSALYFCASSSASGGTDTQYFGPGTRLTVL.

The V gene is TRBV9, the J gene TRBJ2-7, with D maybe TRBD1 (8 bases). The ends were cut back, 4 bases at V and 2 bases at J, with 13 bases in the middle. In germline, CDR1 is SGDLS, CDR2 YYNGEE. The CDR3 sequence is 14 residues long. Here the CDR3 DNA reads TGTGCCAGCAGCCCCACAGGGGGGGCCTACGAGCAGTACTTC. It is translated as CASSPTGGAYEQYF.

V usage is TRBV4-1 and J usage is TRBJ2-1, with 10 bases lining up with TRBD2. V trimming: 3 bases; J trimming: 8 bases; junction bases outside the gene matches: 7. Germline CDR1 MGHRA, CDR2 YSYEKL. This CDR3 spans 15 amino acids. CDR3 DNA sequence: TGCGCCAGCAGCCAGAGAGCGGGGGGGTTCTATGAGCAGTTCTTC. This translates into CASSQRAGGFYEQFF.

This chain connects TRBV4-2 to TRBJ2-7; D may be TRBD1 (6 bases). The ends were cut back, 4 bases at V and 2 bases at J, with 12 bases in the middle. Germline loops: CDR1 LGHNA, CDR2 YNFKEQ. The CDR3 covers 14 residues. CDR3 nucleotide sequence: TGTGCCAGCAGCCCAAGGACAGCTACCTACGAGCAGTACTTC. This gives the protein CASSPRTATYEQYF.

As DNA, the CDR3 is TGTGCCAGCAGGTCGGGACCGACAGGATCTTTCGACACTGAAGCTTTCTTT. It specifies CASRSGPTGSFDTEAFF. This chain joins TRBV2 and TRBJ1-1, with D possibly TRBD1 on 6 matching bases. The germline V and J ends were trimmed by 6 bases and 3 bases, with 23 bases remaining between them. The CDR3 has 17 residues. Germline values: CDR1 SNHLY, CDR2 FYNNEI.

The chain joins TRBV5-4 to TRBJ2-6; 7 positions match TRBD1. The V gene's germline CDR1 is SGHNT and CDR2 YYREEE (reference sequence). This CDR3 contains 19 residues. The junction had 15 bases not matched to a gene; V was cut back by 6 bases and J by 0 bases. CDR3 in amino acids: CASTPLGGQPFSGANVLTF. CDR3 nucleotides: TGTGCCAGCACTCCTTTAGGGGGACAGCCCTTCTCTGGGGCCAACGTCCTGACTTTC. The variable domain in full, completed from reference TRBV5-4 and TRBJ2-6, reads ETGVTQSPTHLIKTRGQQVTLRCSSQSGHNTVSWYQQALGQGPQFIFQYYREEENGRGNFPPRFSGLQFPNYSSELNVNALELDDSALYLCASTPLGGQPFSGANVLTFGAGSRLTVL.

The genes are TRBV30 and TRBJ2-7, with 7 bases aligning to TRBD2. Germline loops: CDR1 GTSNPN, CDR2 SVGIG (reference sequence). The CDR3 contains 13 residues. Unmatched junction bases numbered 1, after V lost 2 bases and J lost 0 bases. The CDR3 region has the DNA TGTGCCTGGAGTCGGACTAGCTCCTACGAGCAGTACTTC. This encodes CAWSRTSSYEQYF. The whole variable domain, remainder taken from reference TRBV30 and TRBJ2-7, is SQTIHQWPATLVQPVGSPLSLECTVEGTSNPNLYWYRQAAGRGLQLLFYSVGIGQISSEVPQNLSASRPQDRQFILSSKKLLLSDSGFYLCAWSRTSSYEQYFGPGTRLTVT.

Regarding this clone: Here the CDR3 omits its conserved ending phenylalanine or tryptophan, so a read error is the likely source. The rearrangement links TRBV30 to TRBJ1-2, with D tentatively TRBD1 (5 bases). Germline CDR1 and CDR2: GTSNPN and SVGIG (reference sequence). The V end lost 1 base, the J end lost 7 bases, and 10 bases lay between the germline ends. The CDR3 consists of 12 residues. The CDR3 nucleotides are TGTGCCTGGAGTGACACCGGGGGTGGCTACACCTCC. Its translation is CAWSDTGGGYTS.

The chain has TRBV2 and TRBJ2-7; 9 nucleotides line up with TRBD1. This CDR3 has 13 amino acids. With V trimmed by 6 bases and J by 5 bases, 5 bases remained unmatched. The germline V gene encodes CDR1 SNHLY and CDR2 FYNNEI. In nucleotides, the CDR3 is TGTGCCAGCAGGGGACAGGGACGGGACGAGCAGTACTTC. Translated, it gives CASRGQGRDEQYF.

CDR3 in amino acids: CASSLEPAGVGTDTQYF. For the CDR3, the DNA is TGTGCCAGCAGCTTAGAGCCAGCGGGGGTTGGCACAGATACGCAGTATTTT. The chain links TRBV7-2 to TRBJ2-3, with 8 nucleotides matching TRBD2. The trim removed 1 base at V and 1 base at J, leaving 7 bases unmatched. The CDR3 loop spans 17 amino acids. Germline CDR1 and CDR2: SGHTA and FQGNSA.

V is TRBV10-3 and J is TRBJ2-7; TRBD1 matches 7 bases. Germline loops: CDR1 ENHRY, CDR2 SYGVKD. With V trimmed by 3 bases and J by 6 bases, 5 bases remained unmatched. This CDR3 is 13 amino acids long. CDR3 in DNA: TGTGCCATCAGTGACGGACAGGCTGGCGAGCAGTACTTC. It codes for CAISDGQAGEQYF.

This clone was counted a single time. The chain uses TRBV4-1 and TRBJ2-5, with D unclear. Germline-derived CDR1 and CDR2 are MGHRA and YSYEKL. Between the trimmed V and J ends, which lost 0 bases and 5 bases, there was a span of 13 bases. The CDR3 has 15 amino acids. The CDR3 loop reads CASSQENRVWETQYF. CDR3 nucleotide sequence: TGCGCCAGCAGCCAAGAGAACCGGGTGTGGGAGACCCAGTACTTC.

This chain joins TRBV19 and TRBJ2-5; D might be TRBD2 (6 bases). V was trimmed by 3 bases and J by 1 base, leaving 12 bases between them. This CDR3 is built from 15 residues. Germline-derived CDR1 and CDR2 are LNHDA and SQIVND (reference sequence). CDR3 coding DNA: TGTGCCAGTAGTATGGGGGTAGCGGCCCAAGAGACCCAGTACTTC. Protein sequence: CASSMGVAAQETQYF.

CDR3 in amino acids: CASSQDGQGGEDTQYF. CDR3 DNA: TGTGCCAGCAGCCAAGATGGGCAGGGGGGTGAAGATACGCAGTATTTT. The chain has TRBV4-2 and TRBJ2-3; D might be TRBD1 (7 bases). Germline CDR1 reads LGHNA; CDR2 reads YNFKEQ. The V end was cut by 0 bases, the J end by 5 bases, with 15 bases between. This CDR3 has 16 residues.

The CDR3 bases are TGTGCCAGCAGCAGACGACGGGGGGGCACCTACAATGAGCAGTTCTTC. This translates into CASSRRRGGTYNEQFF. The genes are TRBV9 and TRBJ2-1; TRBD2 matches at 8 bases. Trimming at V came to 4 bases and at J to 2 bases, leaving 8 bases not matched to a gene. CDR1 and CDR2 from the germline V gene are SGDLS and YYNGEE. The CDR3 consists of 16 residues.

This sequence joins TRBV5-5 and TRBJ1-2; TRBD1 is a possible D gene (6 bases). Per the germline V gene, CDR1 is SGHKS and CDR2 is YYEKEE (reference sequence). V gave up 0 bases and J gave up 12 bases, with 9 bases separating them. The CDR3 has 11 residues. DNA for the CDR3: TGTGCCAGCAGCTTGGGGACAGCCGACACCTTC. Translated: CASSLGTADTF.

This chain uses TRBV4-2 with TRBJ2-7, with D possibly being TRBD2 (7 bases). V lost 0 bases and J 7 bases, leaving 16 bases between the germline ends. The length of the CDR3 is 15 residues. From germline, CDR1 is LGHNA and CDR2 YNFKEQ. This CDR3 reads CASSQEAGAGGEQYF. The CDR3 region has the DNA TGTGCCAGCAGCCAAGAGGCGGGGGCGGGTGGTGAGCAGTACTTC.

This clone has just one count. V gene TRBV7-2 combines with J gene TRBJ2-3; 7 nucleotides line up with TRBD2. This CDR3 region has 15 residues. V was clipped by 0 bases and J by 1 base; unmatched bases: 1. Germline V gene lookup returns CDR1 SGHTA and CDR2 FQGNSA. The CDR3 DNA reads as TGTGCCAGCAGCTTAGCGGCGGGGGGCACAGATACGCAGTATTTT. As protein: CASSLAAGGTDTQYF. The full variable domain, rest sourced from reference TRBV7-2 and TRBJ2-3, is GAGVSQSPSNKVTEKGKDVELRCDPISGHTALYWYRQSLGQGLEFLIYFQGNSAPDKSGLPSDRFSAERTGGSVSTLTIQRTQQEDSAVYLCASSLAAGGTDTQYFGPGTRLTVL.

This chain joins TRBV10-3 and TRBJ2-7, with TRBD2 identical over 8 bases. CDR3 length: 12 amino acids. CDR1 and CDR2 (germline): ENHRY, SYGVKD. The ends lost 10 bases at V and 6 bases at J; junction bases unmatched: 8. The CDR3 bases are TGTGCCACCCACAGCGGGGGCCGCGAGCAGTACTTC. This encodes CATHSGGREQYF.

This chain links TRBV10-1 with TRBJ1-1; D ambiguous. The CDR3 consists of 13 residues. The germline gives CDR1 WNHNN, CDR2 SYGVQD (reference sequence). V lost 3 bases, J lost 4 bases, and 9 bases lay in between. CDR3 in DNA: TGCGCCAGCAGTGACCCGGGAGGCACTGAAGCTTTCTTT. Translation gives CASSDPGGTEAFF.

The chain joins TRBV4-3 to TRBJ1-1; maybe TRBD1 (5 bases). CDR3 size: 15 residues. V dropped 3 bases and J dropped 4 bases, with 15 bases sitting between them. The V gene's germline CDR1 is LGHNA and CDR2 YSLEER. CDR3: CASSQTQGIGTEAFF. The CDR3 DNA reads TGCGCCAGCAGCCAGACGCAGGGAATCGGCACTGAAGCTTTCTTT.

V usage is TRBV6-1 and J usage is TRBJ1-2; no clear D gene. In germline, CDR1 is MNHNS, CDR2 SASEGT. The CDR3 runs to 11 residues. V gave up 3 bases and J gave up 8 bases, with 7 bases separating them. The CDR3 spells CASSDPRGYTF. CDR3 DNA sequence: TGTGCCAGCAGTGACCCCAGGGGCTACACCTTC.

The chain employs TRBV13 and TRBJ2-2; 10 nucleotides align to TRBD2. The CDR3 totals 17 residues. CDR1 and CDR2 from the germline V gene are PRHDT and FYEKMQ (reference sequence). V lost 5 bases, J lost 7 bases, and 13 bases stayed unmatched. CDR3 DNA sequence: TGTGCCAGCAGCGGGCCCTCAGCGGGGGGGCCTCTCGGGGAGCTGTTTTTT. Translation gives CASSGPSAGGPLGELFF.

This sequence joins TRBV7-8 and TRBJ2-2; TRBD1 aligns across 9 bases. There are 17 residues in the CDR3. Trimming cost V 0 bases and J 2 bases; bases outside gene matches: 4. Per germline, CDR1 SGHVS and CDR2 FQNEAQ. CDR3 coding DNA: TGTGCCAGCAGCTTAGCGGGGGGACAGGGAAACACCGGGGAGCTGTTTTTT. As protein: CASSLAGGQGNTGELFF.

J is TRBJ2-3 and V is TRBV13; D is possibly TRBD1 (6 bases). Germline lookup yields CDR1 PRHDT and CDR2 FYEKMQ (reference sequence). The CDR3 runs 14 residues. V shed 6 bases and J shed 8 bases, with 18 bases lying between them. CDR3 residues: CASRGATSRRTQYF. CDR3 coding DNA: TGTGCCAGCAGGGGGGCTACAAGTCGTCGTACGCAGTATTTT.

This chain uses TRBV19 with TRBJ2-2, with a possible D match to TRBD2 (6 bases). Trimming removed 8 bases at V and 3 bases at J, with 16 bases between. Germline CDR1 and CDR2: LNHDA and SQIVND (reference sequence). The CDR3 sequence is 15 residues long. The CDR3 DNA reads TGTGCCAGTTCTCTATTCAGCGGGCACACCGGGGAGCTGTTTTTT. This sequence encodes CASSLFSGHTGELFF.

CDR3 in amino acids: CASSLSGTGVTEAFF. CDR3 coding DNA: TGTGCCAGCAGTTTATCTGGGACAGGGGTCACTGAAGCTTTCTTT. The chain uses TRBV27 and TRBJ1-1, with TRBD1 matching over 10 bases. Losses at the gene ends were 0 bases for V and 4 bases for J; bases not matched to a gene: 2. CDR1 MNHEY and CDR2 SMNVEV come from the germline V gene (reference sequence). CDR3 length: 15 residues.

As DNA, the CDR3 is TGTGCCAGCAGCACCCGGACTAGCGTGGGCTCCTACAATGAGCAGTTCTTC. Amino acids: CASSTRTSVGSYNEQFF. The V call is TRBV7-9, the J call TRBJ2-1; TRBD2 matches at 9 bases. Germline V gives CDR1 SEHNR, CDR2 FQNEAQ (reference sequence). The CDR3 totals 17 residues. With 5 bases clipped from V and 0 bases from J, the junction kept 8 bases outside the gene matches.

The V and J genes are TRBV30 and TRBJ1-1, with 10 bases aligning to TRBD1. The CDR3 consists of 12 residues. V shed 5 bases, J shed 4 bases, and the junction held 1 base outside the gene matches. Germline CDR1 GTSNPN, CDR2 SVGIG (reference sequence). CDR3 in DNA: TGTGCCTGGGGACAGGGGGGCACTGAAGCTTTCTTT. Protein sequence: CAWGQGGTEAFF.

In this sample, this clone turned up once. The chain is built from TRBV10-2 and TRBJ2-5; possible D gene TRBD1, 5 bases. The DNA end lines up better with TRBJ2-7; the J call may be wrong. CDR1 and CDR2 from the germline V gene are WSHSY and SAAADI. CDR3 length: 11 amino acids. CDR3 sequence (DNA): TGCGCCAGCAGAGACAGCTACGAGCAGTACTTC. Translating it yields CASRDSYEQYF.